One sample yielded the 7 T cell receptor beta chains listed below, sequenced in a study of T cells in narcolepsy. Here immunoSEQ multiplex PCR was the method, and the copy in TCRdb shows in-frame clones only, minus some. This table holds 25,000 to 35,000 clones, 75% to 85% found once. Sequenced: memory (CD45RA-) CD4+ T cells from blood. These receptors came from a human donor in good health.

This chain links TRBV19 with TRBJ2-5; the match to TRBD2 covers 14 bases. J lost 8 bases, V lost 9 bases, and 8 bases had no gene match. The CDR3 covers 14 residues. Germline V gene sequence: CDR1 LNHDA, CDR2 SQIVND (reference sequence). The CDR3 spells CASGLAGGRGTQYF. The CDR3 nucleotides read TGTGCCAGCGGACTAGCGGGGGGCCGGGGCACCCAGTACTTC.

The V gene is TRBV9, the J gene TRBJ2-1, with 12 bases fitting TRBD2. V was clipped by 0 bases and J by 6 bases; unmatched bases: 7. CDR1 SGDLS and CDR2 YYNGEE come from the germline V gene. The CDR3 is 17 residues long. The CDR3 protein is CASSVESLAGGFNEQFF. CDR3 coding DNA: TGTGCCAGCAGCGTAGAAAGTCTAGCGGGAGGGTTCAATGAGCAGTTCTTC.

The genes are TRBV7-3 and TRBJ1-5; D not resolved. Trimming left V 3 bases short and J 5 bases short, with 8 bases between. This CDR3 spans 13 amino acids. Germline V CDR1 and CDR2: SGHTA, FQGTGA. This CDR3 is CASSLLEYQPQHF. The CDR3, as DNA: TGTGCCAGCAGCTTGCTAGAGTATCAGCCCCAGCATTTT.

The CDR3 loop reads CASSQTGVGYEQYF. The CDR3 DNA reads as TGTGCCAGTAGTCAAACAGGGGTAGGCTACGAGCAGTACTTC. The chain uses TRBV19 and TRBJ2-7, with TRBD1 identical over 7 bases. The V gene end was trimmed by 5 bases and the J gene end by 3 bases; junction bases not matched to a gene: 7. The CDR3 has 14 residues. The germline V gene has CDR1 LNHDA and CDR2 SQIVND (reference sequence).

This chain connects TRBV19 to TRBJ2-6, with D tentatively TRBD1 (5 bases). The V end was cut by 1 base, the J end by 0 bases, with 7 bases between. This CDR3 region has 16 residues. Germline lookup yields CDR1 LNHDA and CDR2 SQIVND (reference sequence). The CDR3 DNA reads as TGTGCCAGTAGTATAGGGGGCCCCTCTGGGGCCAACGTCCTGACTTTC. It is translated as CASSIGGPSGANVLTF.

The J gene is TRBJ1-4, the V gene TRBV7-2; D gene ambiguous. Per germline, CDR1 SGHTA and CDR2 FQGNSA. The CDR3 totals 13 residues. V was trimmed by 2 bases and J by 6 bases, leaving 7 bases between them. CDR3 protein: CASSLSPHEKLFF. In nucleotides, the CDR3 is TGTGCCAGCAGCTTATCCCCACATGAAAAACTGTTTTTT.

The sample holds one count of this clone. The chain employs TRBV6-5 and TRBJ1-1; D unresolved. Germline V gene data show CDR1 as MNHEY and CDR2 as SVGAGI. V dropped 2 bases and J dropped 7 bases, with 14 bases sitting between them. The CDR3 has 14 amino acids. For the CDR3, the DNA is TGTGCCAGCAGTTACCTTGGACGAAAGGATGAAGCTTTCTTT. Translated, it gives CASSYLGRKDEAFF.